One T cell receptor (beta chain) is described in this entry. These data originate in a study of blood T cell repertoires in COVID-19. Across the whole study: Acute and convalescent COVID-19 specimens originated in the United States, Italy and Spain. Nucleic acid was either cDNA or gDNA, and it came from T cells, B-cell-depleted T cells, or PBMCs.

Patients of the Seattle cohort, enrolled during active infection, were followed longitudinally. CDR1 is MNHEY and CDR2 is SMNVEV in the germline V gene (reference sequence). The CDR3 contains 14 residues. V gave up 3 bases and J gave up 5 bases; unmatched junction bases: 3. Study processing details: Estimation of nucleated cell counts was performed using reference gene primer amplification. This table comes from immunoSEQ multiplex PCR, and its TCRdb copy is limited to in-frame clones, with some not included. D and trimming come from the DNA, and the V and J calls and clone size come from that table. The table lists hundreds of thousands of clones, around 89% of them singletons.

The chain links TRBV27 to TRBJ2-5, with 10 bases matching TRBD2. The sequencing sample was made of peripheral blood. The origin of this receptor is a woman aged 30 to 39 with COVID-19, enrolled during active disease. The CDR3 DNA is TGTGCCAGCAGTTTTAGGACTAGCGGCGAGACCCAGTACTTC. It yields the protein CASSFRTSGETQYF.